This record concerns one T cell receptor beta chain sequence. This clonotype was picked up a small number of times. Which antigen it targets is not known. No base qualities exist here, and no much larger clone lies one base off it. This sample was included in a study of T-cell memory formation after mild COVID-19 (dated by TCRdb to the early 2020s). Study-level background: TCR sequence clusters from the two donors were found to be largely donor specific. Longitudinal TCRalpha and TCRbeta repertoire sequencing tracked T-cell clones expanding and contracting after mild COVID-19 in a couple of donors. The cohort was made up of two young adult volunteers, one female and one male, who were previously healthy. What the work shows at the level of the full study, not this receptor alone: From day 15 to 85, contracting clones showed balanced CD4/CD8 phenotypes, whereas a second wave of clones that expanded from day 15 to 37 leaned towards CD4+. The study covered only a couple of mild cases, and larger cohorts including severe cases with pre-infection samples were considered necessary. Contracting CD4+ clones were found mainly in CM and EM memory subsets, while CD8+ clones were enriched in EMRA. SARS-CoV-2 specificity of the second-wave clones peaking on day 37 was not confirmed. Some responding clones were detected in pre-infection memory, suggesting pre-existing cross-reactive memory T cells joined the SARS-CoV-2 response.

The instrument was an Illumina NovaSeq 6000. Using 5'RACE with constant-segment primers, TCRalpha and TCRbeta cDNA libraries were constructed, with sample barcodes and unique molecular identifiers added in the process. Trizol reagent was used to extract RNA from every sample. Amplification of the libraries took two PCR steps, and the second step added a second sample barcode plus Illumina TruSeq adapters. Sequencing of libraries was performed on an Illumina NovaSeq with 2 x 150 bp paired-end reads. Concerning the study's data processing: With migec v1.2.7, reads were demultiplexed and then collapsed into UMI-guided consensus sequences. Using mixcr v2.1.11, UMI consensuses were aligned to TRA and TRB V and J templates and then assembled into clonotypes. Expanded or contracted clonotypes were those called significant by both edgeR and NoisET, with noise models trained on biological replicates. For edgeR calls, the cutoffs were a false discovery rate-adjusted p below 0.01 and a log2 fold-change threshold of 1. As an exploratory analysis of dynamics, max-normalized trajectories of the 1000 most abundant clonotypes were examined with PCA combined with hierarchical clustering. Separately sequenced CD4+ and CD8+ repertoires were used to assign a CD4 or CD8 phenotype to each responding clone. TCRdb handled the public reads itself, with Q25 trimming in fastp and clone calling in MiXCR, and kept productive beta chains. Each CDR3 protein appears once, grouped with its most common genes and DNA. The V and J calls and clone size come from TCRdb's table, not from the authors' own analysis. The sample table holds about 290,000 distinct CDR3 sequences, of which 15% were seen once. 20% to 25% of the sample rests with the top ten.

Ficoll-Paque density gradient centrifugation was the method used to isolate PBMCs. Trimming removed 3 bases from V and 2 bases from J, leaving 4 bases between the germline ends. The germline V gene yields MGHDK for CDR1 and SYGVNS for CDR2. Reading from cysteine to phenylalanine, the CDR3 counts 12 amino acids. Solely the CDR3 DNA is kept, with 36 bases framed from the first base. Here the chain combines TRBV25-1 and TRBJ1-1; the D gene assignment is ambiguous. Sequencing used PBMCs or a T cell subset sorted from them (not recorded which). This TCR was recovered from a man aged 18 to 29 who had mild COVID-19 (a few samples of this study predate the infection). The sample titles of this study are shuffled in the database, so cell type and time point are left out; the donor was told from shared clones. The CDR3 amino acid sequence is: CASSDPNTEAFF. The DNA sequence reads TGTGCCAGCAGTGACCCTAACACTGAAGCTTTCTTT. Here the CDR3 is joined to the reference TRBV25-1 and TRBJ1-1 genes, and the full variable domain is: EADIYQTPRYLVIGTGKKITLECSQTMGHDKMYWYQQDPGMELHLIHYSYGVNSTEKGDLSSESTVSRIRTEHFPLTLESARPSHTSQYLCASSDPNTEAFFGQGTRLTVV.